Sequencing of this T cell receptor beta chain was carried out in a study of shared clonotypes between healthy human individuals. General observations from the study: Generation of non-shared clonotypes was less probable than generation of clonotypes shared by all four donors.

Naivety among CD8 cells was defined by CD45RO negativity and positive CCR7 selection, thereby excluding terminally differentiated effector memory CD45RA+ cells. Worth noting for this clone: What it binds is not known.

Produced via immunoSEQ multiplex PCR; TCRdb's table is partial and in-frame only. The data hold around 600,000 clones, with roughly 95% observed a single time. The V end was cut by 0 bases, the J end by 3 bases, with 9 bases between. The CDR3 contains 14 residues. Germline V gene data show CDR1 as SGHDT and CDR2 as YYEEEE. V gene TRBV5-6 combines with J gene TRBJ1-2; possible D gene TRBD1, 5 bases. This TCR was sampled from a woman aged 30 to 39 in good health. Input material: naive CD8+ T cells sorted from blood. CDR3 in DNA: TGTGCCAGCAGCTTGGGGGGCGGATACTATGGCTACACCTTC. It is translated as CASSLGGGYYGYTF. Looking up the rest from reference TRBV5-6 and TRBJ1-2 gives the full variable domain: DAGVTQSPTHLIKTRGQQVTLRCSPKSGHDTVSWYQQALGQGPQFIFQYYEEEERQRGNFPDRFSGHQFPNYSSELNVNALLLGDSALYLCASSLGGGYYGYTFGSGTRLTVV.